The 28 T cell receptor beta chains reported below all come from one sample, sequenced in a study of cytomegalovirus exposure and HLA in healthy donors. A multiplex PCR was run with 60 Vbeta primers and 13 Jbeta primers. The protocol was immunoSEQ multiplex PCR, while the TCRdb copy is restricted to in-frame clones and leaves out a portion. Of 180,000 or so clones in the sample, 80% to 90% were seen once. Sequencing was carried out using PBMCs. The source is a man aged 18 to 29 in good health and CMV-seropositive.

The rearrangement links TRBV7-2 to TRBJ1-4, with D uncertain. Germline loops: CDR1 SGHTA, CDR2 FQGNSA. Deletions cut 6 bases from V and 8 bases from J, with 13 bases between. This CDR3 is built from 13 residues. In DNA, the CDR3 is TGTGCCAGCAGGAGATCTTCGAACGAAAAACTGTTTTTT. Protein sequence: CASRRSSNEKLFF. The full variable domain, its missing parts supplied by reference TRBV7-2 and TRBJ1-4, is GAGVSQSPSNKVTEKGKDVELRCDPISGHTALYWYRQSLGQGLEFLIYFQGNSAPDKSGLPSDRFSAERTGGSVSTLTIQRTQQEDSAVYLCASRRSSNEKLFFGSGTQLSVL.

This clone was detected only once. The chain carries TRBV6-5 and TRBJ1-5, with 7 bases identical to TRBD1. Germline trimming cut 6 bases from V and 8 bases from J; bases unmatched to any gene: 13. The CDR3 has 15 amino acids. CDR1 is MNHEY and CDR2 is SVGAGI in the germline V gene. The DNA of the CDR3 is TGTGCCAGCAGCACAAGACAGGGAGTAGGTGAGCCCCAGCATTTT. Residues: CASSTRQGVGEPQHF.

This chain joins TRBV19 and TRBJ2-3, with TRBD2 matching over 11 bases. From germline, CDR1 is LNHDA and CDR2 SQIVND (reference sequence). V was pared by 6 bases and J by 4 bases, with 3 bases of the junction left unmatched. The CDR3 is 14 residues long. For the CDR3, the DNA is TGTGCCAGTAGCCCTAGCGGGGGGTCAGATACGCAGTATTTT. Translated, it gives CASSPSGGSDTQYF. Using reference TRBV19 and TRBJ2-3 for the parts outside the CDR3, the full variable domain is DGGITQSPKYLFRKEGQNVTLSCEQNLNHDAMYWYRQDPGQGLRLIYYSQIVNDFQKGDIAEGYSVSREKKESFPLTVTSAQKNPTAFYLCASSPSGGSDTQYFGPGTRLTVL.

This clone was counted once. The chain is built from TRBV13 and TRBJ2-7, with 8 nucleotides matching TRBD2. The germline V gene has CDR1 PRHDT and CDR2 FYEKMQ (reference sequence). The CDR3 totals 15 residues. V gave up 0 bases and J gave up 3 bases; unmatched junction bases: 4. CDR3 sequence: CASSLGGGGYYEQYF. CDR3 sequence (DNA): TGTGCCAGCAGCTTAGGTGGCGGGGGGTACTACGAGCAGTACTTC.

The chain uses TRBV21-1 and TRBJ1-4; TRBD1 was called by the table and not checked on the DNA. TRBV21-1 has pseudogene status. The CDR3 contains 16 residues. In DNA, the CDR3 is TGTGCCAGCAGCAAAGCGCAAGGGGGCGCCTGGGGGAAACTGTTTTTT. The encoded protein is CASSKAQGGAWGKLFF.

This clone was detected only once. This sequence joins TRBV18 and TRBJ1-2; 9 nucleotides align to TRBD1. Unmatched junction bases numbered 19, after V lost 3 bases and J lost 2 bases. Germline V gene data show CDR1 as KGHSH and CDR2 as LQKENI. The CDR3 has 20 amino acids. As DNA, the CDR3 is TGTGCCAGCTCACCGCTTTCAAGCACAGGGGGCGTCATCCGAAACTATGGCTACACCTTC. Encoded protein: CASSPLSSTGGVIRNYGYTF.

This clone showed up just a few times. The V and J genes are TRBV2 and TRBJ1-1, with TRBD1 matching over 10 bases. The CDR3 loop spans 13 amino acids. Losses at the gene ends were 6 bases for V and 5 bases for J; bases not matched to a gene: 3. Germline V lookup: CDR1 SNHLY, CDR2 FYNNEI. The CDR3 sequence: CASRDRGRTEAFF. In DNA form, the CDR3 reads TGTGCCAGCAGAGACAGGGGGCGGACTGAAGCTTTCTTT. Variable domain in full (rest from reference TRBV2 and TRBJ1-1): EPEVTQTPSHQVTQMGQEVILRCVPISNHLYFYWYRQILGQKVEFLVSFYNNEISEKSEIFDDQFSVERPDGSNFTLKIRSTKLEDSAMYFCASRDRGRTEAFFGQGTRLTVV.

This clone has a handful of counts. This rearrangement joins TRBV9 to TRBJ2-3; 8 nucleotides agree with TRBD1. Germline CDR1 and CDR2: SGDLS and YYNGEE. The CDR3 totals 16 residues. The V gene end was trimmed by 3 bases and the J gene end by 4 bases; junction bases not matched to a gene: 10. The CDR3 sequence is CASSGDRTGGADTQYF. DNA for the CDR3: TGTGCCAGCAGCGGGGACAGGACGGGTGGTGCAGATACGCAGTATTTT.

The chain has TRBV10-3 and TRBJ2-2, with a weak D call TRBD1 (6 bases). The CDR3 is 15 residues long. Germline V gene data show CDR1 as ENHRY and CDR2 as SYGVKD. Trimming left V 6 bases short and J 2 bases short, with 13 bases between. The CDR3, as DNA: TGTGCCATCAGGGACAGTGGGCATAACACCGGGGAGCTGTTTTTT. This translates into CAIRDSGHNTGELFF.

V gene TRBV5-6 combines with J gene TRBJ2-7, with 8 bases that match TRBD1. J gave up 5 bases and V 6 bases, and 19 bases lay outside the gene matches. The CDR3 contains 17 residues. The germline CDR1 and CDR2 sequences are SGHDT and YYEEEE. CDR3 sequence: CASTLMRAGQGSHEQYF. The CDR3 nucleotides read TGTGCCAGCACCCTAATGAGGGCAGGACAGGGTAGCCACGAGCAGTACTTC. Filled out from reference TRBV5-6 and TRBJ2-7, the complete variable domain reads DAGVTQSPTHLIKTRGQQVTLRCSPKSGHDTVSWYQQALGQGPQFIFQYYEEEERQRGNFPDRFSGHQFPNYSSELNVNALLLGDSALYLCASTLMRAGQGSHEQYFGPGTRLTVT.

This chain uses TRBV5-5 with TRBJ2-7; D may be TRBD1 (5 bases). This CDR3 has 13 residues. V lost 5 bases and J 3 bases, leaving 12 bases between the germline ends. Germline values: CDR1 SGHKS, CDR2 YYEKEE (reference sequence). CDR3 amino acids: CASSWLQGYEQYF. The CDR3 region has the DNA TGTGCCAGCAGTTGGCTTCAGGGCTACGAGCAGTACTTC.

This clone was recorded once. The chain has TRBV4-1 and TRBJ2-7, with 10 nucleotides matching TRBD1. Germline CDR1 reads MGHRA; CDR2 reads YSYEKL. J was trimmed by 3 bases and V by 5 bases; bases with no gene match: 7. CDR3 size: 15 residues. CDR3 residues: CASSNRQGAFYEQYF. The CDR3, as DNA: TGCGCCAGCAGCAACCGACAGGGGGCTTTCTACGAGCAGTACTTC.

This chain uses TRBV11-2 with TRBJ2-5; possible D gene TRBD2, 5 bases. The V end was cut by 2 bases, the J end by 1 base, with 20 bases between. CDR3 length: 18 residues. The germline V gene encodes CDR1 SGHAT and CDR2 FQNNGV. The CDR3 spells CASSLYGLGAGFQETQYF. The CDR3 DNA follows: TGTGCCAGCAGCTTATATGGGTTAGGTGCGGGTTTCCAAGAGACCCAGTACTTC.

The chain joins TRBV5-1 to TRBJ1-1, with TRBD1 matching over 8 bases. The CDR3 spans 14 residues. Germline V CDR1 and CDR2: SGHRS, YFSETQ. V lost 4 bases, J lost 2 bases, and 4 bases stayed unmatched. CDR3: CASSTDRGNTEAFF. CDR3 nucleotides: TGCGCCAGCAGCACCGACAGGGGTAACACTGAAGCTTTCTTT.

The chain combines TRBV28 with TRBJ2-7, with 10 positions matching TRBD2. The germline V gene encodes CDR1 MDHEN and CDR2 SYDVKM. Trimming removed 5 bases from V and 0 bases from J; junction bases left unmatched: 7. This CDR3 spans 16 amino acids. CDR3 DNA sequence: TGTGCCAGCAGTAATGTAGCGGGGGGCTCCTCCTACGAGCAGTACTTC. Its protein product is CASSNVAGGSSYEQYF.

This chain uses TRBV6-5 with TRBJ2-5; D call uncertain. Trimming took off 1 base at V and 5 bases at J, with 8 bases between the two ends. The CDR3 loop spans 13 amino acids. CDR1 and CDR2 from the germline V gene are MNHEY and SVGAGI. The CDR3 DNA reads TGTGCCAGCAGTTACTTCGCGTTCGAGACCCAGTACTTC. It specifies CASSYFAFETQYF.

V is TRBV9 and J is TRBJ1-1; possibly TRBD1 for D (5 bases). The CDR3 spans 19 residues. V lost 0 bases and J 0 bases, leaving 21 bases between the germline ends. The germline gives CDR1 SGDLS, CDR2 YYNGEE. DNA for the CDR3: TGTGCCAGCAGCGTAGAACCGGCAAGACAGACCTATATGAACACTGAAGCTTTCTTT. This sequence encodes CASSVEPARQTYMNTEAFF. Based on the CDR3 plus reference TRBV9 and TRBJ1-1, the full variable domain is DSGVTQTPKHLITATGQRVTLRCSPRSGDLSVYWYQQSLDQGLQFLIQYYNGEERAKGNILERFSAQQFPDLHSELNLSSLELGDSALYFCASSVEPARQTYMNTEAFFGQGTRLTVV.

This chain connects TRBV5-1 to TRBJ2-3, with TRBD2 matching over 12 bases. Germline trimming cut 0 bases from V and 6 bases from J; bases unmatched to any gene: 8. The CDR3 extends over 17 amino acids. Per germline, CDR1 SGHRS and CDR2 YFSETQ. This CDR3 reads CASSLAALAGGSDTQYF. In DNA form, the CDR3 reads TGCGCCAGCAGCTTGGCCGCGCTAGCGGGGGGGTCTGATACGCAGTATTTT.

The V call is TRBV5-6, the J call TRBJ2-7; 7 bases fit TRBD1. After removal of 4 bases from V and 4 bases from J, the junction contained 8 bases not matched to a gene. The CDR3 loop spans 14 amino acids. Germline V gene lookup returns CDR1 SGHDT and CDR2 YYEEEE. CDR3 sequence: CASSPGTDWYEQYF. The CDR3 nucleotides are TGTGCCAGCAGCCCCGGGACAGACTGGTACGAGCAGTACTTC.

J is TRBJ2-1 and V is TRBV4-3; 9 bases align to TRBD1. Germline CDR1 LGHNA, CDR2 YSLEER. J lost 2 bases, V lost 4 bases, and 9 bases had no gene match. The CDR3 runs 17 residues. CDR3 DNA: TGCGCCAGCAGCCCGGGGGACGGGACAGGGACCTACAATGAGCAGTTCTTC. Its translation is CASSPGDGTGTYNEQFF.

The chain employs TRBV5-4 and TRBJ2-7; 7 nucleotides match TRBD1. The CDR3 is 14 amino acids. V trimming: 4 bases; J trimming: 2 bases; junction bases outside the gene matches: 6. Germline V gives CDR1 SGHNT, CDR2 YYREEE (reference sequence). CDR3 sequence (DNA): TGTGCCAGCAGCGTCGGACAGGTGCCCTACGAGCAGTACTTC. Residues: CASSVGQVPYEQYF.

The chain carries TRBV18 and TRBJ2-1; 9 bases align to TRBD1. The CDR3 is 16 amino acids. Germline CDR1 is KGHSH and CDR2 is LQKENI. Losses at the gene ends were 5 bases for V and 8 bases for J; bases not matched to a gene: 13. The DNA for the CDR3 is TGTGCCAGCTCAGCATGGCTCGGGACAGGGATCGATGAGCAGTTCTTC. It is translated as CASSAWLGTGIDEQFF.

This clone was detected a few times. V gene TRBV20-1 combines with J gene TRBJ2-5; possible D gene TRBD1, 5 bases. Germline CDR1 reads DFQATT; CDR2 reads SNEGSKA (reference sequence). CDR3 length equals 11 residues. The CDR3 loop is CTCRAQETQYF. CDR3 in DNA: TGCACCTGCAGGGCCCAAGAGACCCAGTACTTC.

Only a few counts were recorded for this clone. The V gene is TRBV4-3, the J gene TRBJ1-1; D may be TRBD1 (6 bases). Germline loops: CDR1 LGHNA, CDR2 YSLEER. The CDR3 totals 15 residues. Trimming took 1 base from V and 9 from J, leaving 18 bases between them. CDR3 DNA: TGCGCCAGCAGCCAAGGAACGGGCGGCAGGGGAAAAGCTTTCTTT. It encodes CASSQGTGGRGKAFF.

This clone was seen once. The chain employs TRBV10-3 and TRBJ2-5, with 11 nucleotides matching TRBD2. The V segment lost 10 bases and the J segment 2 bases; nucleotides outside the gene matches: 12. Germline CDR1 ENHRY, CDR2 SYGVKD. The CDR3 length is 16 residues. The CDR3 bases are TGTGCCACCGGGGTGACGGCTAGCGGGGGGCAAGAGACCCAGTACTTC. Its protein is CATGVTASGGQETQYF.

The chain has TRBV5-1 and TRBJ2-1, with TRBD1 identical over 9 bases. CDR3 length: 15 residues. The J segment lost 9 bases and the V segment lost 1 base, leaving 8 bases of the junction unmatched. CDR1 is SGHRS, CDR2 YFSETQ, per germline. This chain's CDR3 is CASSLKTGGYGEQFF. The CDR3 nucleotides are TGCGCCAGCAGCTTGAAGACAGGGGGATATGGTGAGCAGTTCTTC.

V and J are TRBV9 and TRBJ1-4; 7 bases are a match to TRBD1. The V gene end was trimmed by 0 bases and the J gene end by 7 bases; junction bases not matched to a gene: 12. Germline V gene data show CDR1 as SGDLS and CDR2 as YYNGEE. The CDR3 is made up of 17 amino acids. The CDR3 loop reads CASSVEDGGGFSEKLFF. The DNA for the CDR3 is TGTGCCAGCAGCGTAGAAGATGGAGGGGGCTTCAGTGAAAAACTGTTTTTT.

The chain has TRBV5-1 and TRBJ2-5; TRBD2 agrees at 9 bases. This CDR3 has 15 amino acids. The V gene's germline CDR1 is SGHRS and CDR2 YFSETQ. V gave up 1 base and J gave up 2 bases; unmatched junction bases: 3. CDR3 amino acids: CASSLSSGGQETQYF. The CDR3 DNA sequence: TGCGCCAGCAGCTTGAGTAGCGGGGGACAAGAGACCCAGTACTTC.